A selection of T cell receptor beta chains follows, all from one sample in a study of blood T cell repertoires in COVID-19. TCRdb's copy holds only in-frame clones and misses some; the assay was immunoSEQ multiplex PCR. The sample includes approximately 200,000 clones, just under 90% of them seen just once. The sequencing input was peripheral blood. Source of these receptors: a man in his fifties or sixties who had recovered from COVID-19. Each CDR3 is given with its conserved first and last residue. A D gene is named only where the DNA matches it firmly. Clone size appears in some rows only: once, few, many, or a class for an expanded clone.

j_gene: TRBJ1-4; d_gene: NA; abundance: NA; len: 15; v_gene: TRBV11-2; CDR3nt: TGTGCCAGCAGCCTTTATAGGGGAACTAATGAAAAACTGTTTTTT; CDR3aa: CASSLYRGTNEKLFF
j_gene: TRBJ1-2; d_gene: NA; abundance: NA; len: 15; v_gene: TRBV6-1; CDR3nt: TGTGCCAGCAGTGAAAACACGGCCACCCGGGGAGGCTACACCTTC; CDR3aa: CASSENTATRGGYTF
j_gene: TRBJ2-3; d_gene: TRBD2; abundance: few; len: 16; v_gene: TRBV5-1; CDR3nt: TGCGCCAGCAGCGTGGCTACTAGCGGGGGGACAGATACGCAGTATTTT; CDR3aa: CASSVATSGGTDTQYF
j_gene: TRBJ2-5; d_gene: TRBD2; abundance: NA; len: 15; v_gene: TRBV24-1; CDR3nt: TGTGCCACCGCAGCGGGGGGGCTTCTTGGAGAGACCCAGTACTTC; CDR3aa: CATAAGGLLGETQYF
j_gene: TRBJ1-2; d_gene: NA; abundance: NA; len: 14; v_gene: TRBV5-4; CDR3nt: TGTGCCAGCAATCAAGGGGCCGGCAGCTATGGCTACACCTTC; CDR3aa: CASNQGAGSYGYTF
j_gene: TRBJ1-1; d_gene: NA; abundance: NA; len: 14; v_gene: TRBV7-2; CDR3nt: TGTGCCAGCAGCCCTCGACAGGAGAACACTGAAGCTTTCTTT; CDR3aa: CASSPRQENTEAFF
j_gene: TRBJ2-2; d_gene: TRBD1; abundance: few; len: 17; v_gene: TRBV5-4; CDR3nt: TGTGCCAGCAGCTTGAGGCCCCGGGACAGGGGCACCGGGGAGCTGTTTTTT; CDR3aa: CASSLRPRDRGTGELFF
j_gene: TRBJ2-1; d_gene: TRBD2; abundance: NA; len: 16; v_gene: TRBV7-6; CDR3nt: TGTGCCAGCGGCGACGTAAGGACTAGCGGAGACAATGAGCAGTTCTTC; CDR3aa: CASGDVRTSGDNEQFF
j_gene: TRBJ2-7; d_gene: TRBD1; abundance: NA; len: 16; v_gene: TRBV4-1; CDR3nt: TGCGCCAGCAGCCAAGCCTCGGACAGGGGGATCCACGAGCAGTACTTC; CDR3aa: CASSQASDRGIHEQYF
j_gene: TRBJ2-7; d_gene: NA; abundance: NA; len: 16; v_gene: TRBV6-1; CDR3nt: TGTGCCAGCAGTGAATTCAATGCAGCGGGCTCCCCCGAGCAGTACTTC; CDR3aa: CASSEFNAAGSPEQYF
j_gene: TRBJ1-2; d_gene: NA; abundance: NA; len: 13; v_gene: TRBV28; CDR3nt: TGTGCCAGCAGTTTCCCGCGACAGTATGGCTACACCTTC; CDR3aa: CASSFPRQYGYTF
j_gene: TRBJ2-7; d_gene: NA; abundance: NA; len: 15; v_gene: TRBV6-5; CDR3nt: TGTGCCAGCAGTTACTTGGGGTCAGGGCTTAGCGAGCAGTACTTC; CDR3aa: CASSYLGSGLSEQYF
j_gene: TRBJ2-5; d_gene: NA; abundance: NA; len: 14; v_gene: TRBV19; CDR3nt: TGTGCCAGTAGTTCCCAGGGGGGCCAAGAGACCCAGTACTTC; CDR3aa: CASSSQGGQETQYF
j_gene: TRBJ2-1; d_gene: NA; abundance: once; len: 16; v_gene: TRBV5-4; CDR3nt: TGTGCCAGCAGCTTGGTAGTGGTAAGCTCCTACAATGAGCAGTTCTTC; CDR3aa: CASSLVVVSSYNEQFF
j_gene: TRBJ1-1; d_gene: TRBD1; abundance: NA; len: 14; v_gene: TRBV6-5; CDR3nt: TGTGCCAGCAAAGGACAGGTGATGAACACTGAAGCTTTCTTT; CDR3aa: CASKGQVMNTEAFF
j_gene: TRBJ2-5; d_gene: NA; abundance: few; len: 13; v_gene: TRBV3-1/TRBV3-2; CDR3nt: TGTGCCAGCAGCCAAATGAGGCAAGAGACCCAGTACTTC; CDR3aa: CASSQMRQETQYF
j_gene: TRBJ2-3; d_gene: TRBD2; abundance: NA; len: 14; v_gene: TRBV18; CDR3nt: TGTGCCAGCTCCCGACTAGCGGGAGCGGATACGCAGTATTTT; CDR3aa: CASSRLAGADTQYF
j_gene: TRBJ2-3; d_gene: TRBD2; abundance: NA; len: 15; v_gene: TRBV5-1; CDR3nt: TGCGCCAGCAGCTTGCCTAGCGGGGTGACAGATACGCAGTATTTT; CDR3aa: CASSLPSGVTDTQYF
j_gene: TRBJ1-2; d_gene: NA; abundance: NA; len: 13; v_gene: TRBV12-3/TRBV12-4; CDR3nt: TGTGCCAGCACGGTCGAGGGCCGCTATGGCTACACCTTC; CDR3aa: CASTVEGRYGYTF
j_gene: TRBJ2-7; d_gene: TRBD1; abundance: NA; len: 15; v_gene: TRBV19; CDR3nt: TGTGCCAGTAGCCCTCCAGGGACAGCGCCCTACGAGCAGTACTTC; CDR3aa: CASSPPGTAPYEQYF